These 26 T cell receptor beta chains were all obtained from the same sample, sequenced in a study of T cell repertoires in cytomegalovirus infection. Using its own MiXCR run on the reads, TCRdb lists one record per CDR3 protein. The table lists roughly 250,000 distinct CDR3 sequences, approximately 22% of them singletons, with 15% to 20% in the top ten. What was sequenced was CD8+ T cells from PBMCs. The source of these receptors is a human donor in good health (CMV status not recorded). Some clones in this sample may be carry-over from other donors' samples.

Many counts were recorded for this clonotype. The chain links TRBV27 to TRBJ1-5; D gene uncertain. Trimming removed 1 base at V and 4 bases at J, with 11 bases between. Germline loops: CDR1 MNHEY, CDR2 SMNVEV (reference sequence). The CDR3 totals 15 residues. The CDR3 region has the DNA TGTGCCAGCAGTTTATTCGTGGCACCTAATCAGCCCCAGCATTTT. This sequence encodes CASSLFVAPNQPQHF.

This clonotype was detected only a few times. The V call is TRBV20-1, the J call TRBJ2-4; TRBD1 might be the D (5 bases). Germline V gene lookup returns CDR1 DFQATT and CDR2 SNEGSKA (reference sequence). The CDR3 loop spans 15 amino acids. V was shortened by 4 bases and J by 0 bases, with 13 bases between the two germline ends. In nucleotides, the CDR3 is TGCAGTGCTATACCCAGGGTGCTAGCCAAAAACATTCAGTACTTC. Encoded protein: CSAIPRVLAKNIQYF.

The chain links TRBV5-6 to TRBJ1-1; 9 nucleotides agree with TRBD1. Per the germline V gene, CDR1 is SGHDT and CDR2 is YYEEEE. V lost 4 bases and J lost 4; bases outside the gene matches: 11. The CDR3 extends over 16 amino acids. The CDR3 is CASSVRDRALGTEAFF. The DNA of the CDR3 is TGTGCCAGCAGCGTCCGGGACAGGGCCTTAGGCACTGAAGCTTTCTTT.

With regard to this clonotype: One junction end disagrees with the germline gene, perhaps due to a read error. The chain recombines TRBV3-1 with TRBJ2-3; 8 bases are a match to TRBD2. This CDR3 region has 16 residues. The germline gives CDR1 LGHDT, CDR2 YNNKEL (reference sequence). Here the CDR3 DNA reads TGTGCCAGCAGCCAAGGGGCCCGGACTAGCATAGATACGCAGTATTTT. It specifies CASSQGARTSIDTQYF.

This clonotype was found a few times. The chain is built from TRBV12-3 or TRBV12-4 and TRBJ1-1; TRBD1 matches at 12 bases. With V trimmed by 6 bases and J by 6 bases, 11 bases remained unmatched. The CDR3 length is 16 residues. DNA of the CDR3: TGTGCCAGCAGGGCCGGGACAGGGGGCGCCTACGCTGAAGCTTTCTTT. Its protein is CASRAGTGGAYAEAFF.

The chain carries TRBV6-5 and TRBJ2-7; D may be TRBD1 (5 bases). Trimming left V 5 bases short and J 2 bases short, with 16 bases between. This CDR3 is built from 15 residues. Germline V lookup: CDR1 MNHEY, CDR2 SVGAGI. In DNA, the CDR3 is TGTGCCAGCAGTACGACACCCTGGGGCACCTACGAGCAGTACTTC. Its protein product is CASSTTPWGTYEQYF.

The chain combines TRBV2 with TRBJ2-1, with 10 bases that match TRBD1. There are 18 residues in the CDR3. V lost 5 bases and J lost 3; bases outside the gene matches: 13. Per germline, CDR1 SNHLY and CDR2 FYNNEI. DNA of the CDR3: TGTGCCAGCAGTCAGACAGGGGGCAGGGTAGCGAGCTACAATGAGCAGTTCTTC. Protein sequence: CASSQTGGRVASYNEQFF.

This clonotype was seen at least ten times. The chain is built from TRBV14 and TRBJ2-1, with 7 positions matching TRBD1. This CDR3 comprises 15 residues. CDR1 SGHDN and CDR2 FVKESK come from the germline V gene. The V segment lost 2 bases and the J segment 2 bases; nucleotides outside the gene matches: 3. The CDR3: CASSQLQGAYNEQFF. CDR3 nucleotide sequence: TGTGCCAGCAGCCAACTTCAGGGGGCCTACAATGAGCAGTTCTTC.

The chain has TRBV19 and TRBJ1-1; D remains ambiguous. Germline CDR1 and CDR2: LNHDA and SQIVND (reference sequence). The CDR3 extends over 15 amino acids. V lost 3 bases and J lost 4, with 15 bases in between. The CDR3 DNA is TGTGCCAGTAGTATGGATCCTGAGGCCTTCACTGAAGCTTTCTTT. It is translated as CASSMDPEAFTEAFF. Filled out from reference TRBV19 and TRBJ1-1, the complete variable domain reads DGGITQSPKYLFRKEGQNVTLSCEQNLNHDAMYWYRQDPGQGLRLIYYSQIVNDFQKGDIAEGYSVSREKKESFPLTVTSAQKNPTAFYLCASSMDPEAFTEAFFGQGTRLTVV.

This chain connects TRBV20-1 to TRBJ2-7, with D possibly being TRBD2 (6 bases). CDR1 and CDR2 (germline): DFQATT, SNEGSKA (reference sequence). This CDR3 spans 12 amino acids. V shed 3 bases and J shed 3 bases, with 9 bases lying between them. CDR3 bases: TGCAGTGCTAGCGGGGGAAACTACGAGCAGTACTTC. This gives the protein CSASGGNYEQYF.

The chain couples TRBV6-5 to TRBJ2-5; TRBD2 matches 11 bases. V was pared by 5 bases and J by 5 bases, with 7 bases of the junction left unmatched. CDR1 MNHEY and CDR2 SVGAGI come from the germline V gene. The CDR3 consists of 15 residues. The CDR3 protein is CASSPTSGSSETQYF. CDR3 sequence (DNA): TGTGCCAGCAGTCCCACTAGCGGGAGTTCGGAGACCCAGTACTTC.

At least ten counts were recorded for this clonotype. The chain has TRBV28 and TRBJ1-1, with 9 bases aligning to TRBD1. The CDR3 sequence is 17 residues long. Per the germline V gene, CDR1 is MDHEN and CDR2 is SYDVKM. Germline trimming cut 5 bases from V and 3 bases from J; bases unmatched to any gene: 13. CDR3 sequence (DNA): TGTGCCAGCAGTGGCTGGACAGGGGAGAGTGGTGACACTGAAGCTTTCTTT. Translated: CASSGWTGESGDTEAFF. Full variable domain (missing parts from reference TRBV28 and TRBJ1-1): DVKVTQSSRYLVKRTGEKVFLECVQDMDHENMFWYRQDPGLGLRLIYFSYDVKMKEKGDIPEGYSVSREKKERFSLILESASTNQTSMYLCASSGWTGESGDTEAFFGQGTRLTVV.

The J gene is TRBJ2-1, the V gene TRBV3-1, with D possibly TRBD2 on 5 matching bases. V gave up 4 bases and J gave up 4 bases, with 14 bases separating them. Germline V gene data show CDR1 as LGHDT and CDR2 as YNNKEL (reference sequence). The CDR3 contains 15 residues. The CDR3 loop reads CASSPDLDHYNEQFF. The CDR3 region has the DNA TGTGCCAGCAGCCCGGACTTGGACCATTACAATGAGCAGTTCTTC.

The CDR3 reads CASSPELVNEQFF. The CDR3 bases are TGCGCCAGCAGCCCTGAGTTGGTTAATGAGCAGTTCTTC. This chain links TRBV4-1 with TRBJ2-1, with no clear D. Trimming took 4 bases from V and 7 from J, leaving 11 bases between them. The CDR3 is 13 amino acids. The germline CDR1 and CDR2 sequences are MGHRA and YSYEKL.

This clonotype was seen ten or more times. The V gene is TRBV7-6, the J gene TRBJ1-1; 8 positions match TRBD1. The ends lost 5 bases at V and 0 bases at J; junction bases unmatched: 11. The CDR3 has 17 amino acids. The V gene's germline CDR1 is SGHVS and CDR2 FNYEAQ. The CDR3, as DNA: TGTGCCAGCAGCCCGGACAGGGAAGGTCCCATGAACACTGAAGCTTTCTTT. It codes for CASSPDREGPMNTEAFF.

V is TRBV7-3 and J is TRBJ2-3, with unresolved D. There are 12 residues in the CDR3. Trimming removed 4 bases from V and 4 bases from J, with 6 bases in between. Germline CDR1 is SGHTA and CDR2 is FQGTGA. CDR3 sequence (DNA): TGTGCCAGCAGCTCCCAGGCAGATACGCAGTATTTT. Its protein is CASSSQADTQYF.

The chain recombines TRBV28 with TRBJ2-1; 10 bases align to TRBD2. Germline CDR1 is MDHEN and CDR2 is SYDVKM. CDR3 size: 21 residues. Unmatched junction bases numbered 20, after V lost 2 bases and J lost 4 bases. CDR3 loop: CASSLPLIAGGDLDRYNEQFF. DNA for the CDR3: TGTGCCAGCAGTTTACCCCTAATAGCGGGGGGCGATCTGGATAGGTACAATGAGCAGTTCTTC.

This chain uses TRBV27 with TRBJ2-7, with a weak D call TRBD2 (5 bases). The germline V and J ends were trimmed by 3 bases and 7 bases, with 7 bases remaining between them. CDR3 length: 11 residues. The germline V gene has CDR1 MNHEY and CDR2 SMNVEV (reference sequence). The CDR3, as DNA: TGTGCCAGCAGTTTTGGGGAGGAGCAGTACTTC. It translates to CASSFGEEQYF.

This clonotype has a single count. The chain couples TRBV29-1 to TRBJ1-2; 7 nucleotides match TRBD1. V shed 7 bases, J shed 6 bases, and the junction held 5 bases outside the gene matches. Looked up from germline, CDR1 is SQVTM and CDR2 is ANQGSEA. The CDR3 covers 11 residues. In nucleotides, the CDR3 is TGCAGCGGGACCGGGACAGATGGCTACACCTTC. Its translation: CSGTGTDGYTF.

This chain uses TRBV12-3 or TRBV12-4 with TRBJ1-1; D is possibly TRBD1 (5 bases). V gave up 6 bases and J gave up 7 bases, with 21 bases separating them. The CDR3 spans 15 residues. In nucleotides, the CDR3 is TGTGCCAGCAGCTCTTCCTGGACACACGCCAATGAAGCTTTCTTT. Its translation: CASSSSWTHANEAFF.

This clonotype was counted at least ten times. The V and J genes are TRBV18 and TRBJ2-3; 12 bases are a match to TRBD2. V was pared by 2 bases and J by 4 bases, with 1 base of the junction left unmatched. The CDR3 runs 15 residues. Germline V gene sequence: CDR1 KGHSH, CDR2 LQKENI. The CDR3 DNA sequence: TGTGCCAGCTCACCAGGACTAGCGGGGCCAGATACGCAGTATTTT. Translation: CASSPGLAGPDTQYF.

The sample holds many counts of this clonotype. The gene calls are TRBV7-8 and TRBJ2-5; TRBD2 matches 8 bases. Looked up from germline, CDR1 is SGHVS and CDR2 is FQNEAQ. Losses at the gene ends were 7 bases for V and 5 bases for J; bases not matched to a gene: 12. CDR3 length equals 15 residues. The DNA for the CDR3 is TGTGCCAGCACCGAGGGGACTAGAGGGGCGGAGACCCAGTACTTC. Protein sequence: CASTEGTRGAETQYF.

The V call is TRBV7-9, the J call TRBJ2-1, with a weak D call TRBD2 (5 bases). Germline assignment: CDR1 SEHNR and CDR2 FQNEAQ (reference sequence). The length of the CDR3 is 12 residues. The ends were cut back, 5 bases at V and 5 bases at J, with 7 bases in the middle. The CDR3 protein is CASSRTDNEQFF. As DNA, the CDR3 is TGTGCCAGCAGCCGGACTGACAATGAGCAGTTCTTC.

This clonotype was detected once. The CDR3 DNA reads TGTGCCAGCAGCCAAGATGCGGGGGGCGCCTACAATGAGCAGTTCTTC. Translation gives CASSQDAGGAYNEQFF. The chain is built from TRBV3-1 and TRBJ2-1, with 8 bases lining up with TRBD2. Germline CDR1 is LGHDT and CDR2 is YNNKEL (reference sequence). V lost 0 bases and J lost 2; bases outside the gene matches: 3. The CDR3 is 16 amino acids.

J is TRBJ1-1 and V is TRBV4-1; 8 nucleotides agree with TRBD1. Germline trimming cut 1 base from V and 0 bases from J; bases unmatched to any gene: 4. CDR3 size: 16 residues. The germline V gene encodes CDR1 MGHRA and CDR2 YSYEKL. This CDR3 is CASSQGTGYMNTEAFF. CDR3 DNA: TGCGCCAGCAGCCAAGGGACAGGGTACATGAACACTGAAGCTTTCTTT.

This clonotype was counted only a few times. The V and J genes are TRBV12-3 or TRBV12-4 and TRBJ1-2, with a weak D call TRBD1 (5 bases). The CDR3 covers 13 residues. V lost 6 bases to trimming and J lost 4 bases, with 12 bases between them. CDR3 residues: CASRPDSVYGYTF. The CDR3 DNA is TGTGCCAGCAGACCAGACAGTGTCTATGGCTACACCTTC.